The 22 T cell receptor beta chains in this list originate from one sample, sequenced in a study of cytomegalovirus exposure and HLA in healthy donors. Method: immunoSEQ multiplex PCR; TCRdb's copy keeps in-frame clones and lacks some. The sample lists some 180,000 clones, about 81% occurring once. What was sequenced was PBMCs. All receptors come from a woman aged 25-40 years in good health and CMV-seronegative.

This chain joins TRBV6-6 and TRBJ1-1; TRBD1 agrees at 8 bases. CDR1 and CDR2 (germline): MNHNY, SVGAGI (reference sequence). The CDR3 contains 16 residues. V was pared by 2 bases and J by 4 bases, with 9 bases of the junction left unmatched. The DNA for the CDR3 is TGTGCCAGCAGTTACCCCATCCGACAGGGGTTCACTGAAGCTTTCTTT. It is translated as CASSYPIRQGFTEAFF.

This clone was observed a single time. The rearrangement joins TRBV15 to TRBJ2-1, with 12 positions matching TRBD2. From germline, CDR1 is LNHNV and CDR2 YYDKDF (reference sequence). This CDR3 spans 16 amino acids. Trimming took 2 bases from V and 7 from J; bases not matched to a gene: 6. CDR3: CATSRKLAGGSNEQFF. The CDR3 bases are TGTGCCACCAGCAGAAAACTAGCGGGAGGATCTAATGAGCAGTTCTTC.

The chain uses TRBV27 and TRBJ2-7, with 7 positions matching TRBD1. The J segment lost 1 base and the V segment lost 2 bases, leaving 5 bases of the junction unmatched. Germline V CDR1 and CDR2: MNHEY, SMNVEV (reference sequence). CDR3 length equals 15 residues. CDR3 region: CASSLGTVPSYEQYF. Here the CDR3 DNA reads TGTGCCAGCAGTTTAGGGACAGTTCCTTCCTACGAGCAGTACTTC.

The V and J genes are TRBV6-1 and TRBJ2-3; perhaps TRBD2 as D (7 bases). The V end lost 2 bases, the J end lost 4 bases, and 22 bases lay between the germline ends. Germline CDR1 MNHNS, CDR2 SASEGT. The CDR3 contains 18 residues. CDR3 bases: TGTGCCAGCAGTGAAAGGTGGCAGGGGCCTAGCGGAGCAGATACGCAGTATTTT. Translating it yields CASSERWQGPSGADTQYF.

This chain links TRBV5-1 with TRBJ1-1; no clear D. The CDR3 spans 12 residues. Trimming took off 2 bases at V and 1 base at J, with 3 bases between the two ends. In germline, CDR1 is SGHRS, CDR2 YFSETQ. CDR3 protein: CASSFSNTEAFF. The CDR3 nucleotides read TGCGCCAGCAGCTTCTCGAACACTGAAGCTTTCTTT.

This rearrangement joins TRBV9 to TRBJ2-6, with TRBD1 matching over 11 bases. Germline loops: CDR1 SGDLS, CDR2 YYNGEE. The CDR3 has 18 residues. Trimming at V came to 0 bases and at J to 0 bases, leaving 2 bases not matched to a gene. CDR3 amino acids: CASSVGDRGISGANVLTF. CDR3 nucleotides: TGTGCCAGCAGCGTAGGGGACAGGGGGATCTCTGGGGCCAACGTCCTGACTTTC.

This chain links TRBV4-2 with TRBJ2-3; 11 bases are a match to TRBD2. Germline V gene sequence: CDR1 LGHNA, CDR2 YNFKEQ. V lost 0 bases, J lost 5 bases, and 10 bases stayed unmatched. The CDR3 has 18 residues. The CDR3 DNA reads as TGTGCCAGCAGCCAAGATCTTAGCGGGGGGGCCTTGGTAGATACGCAGTATTTT. Amino acids: CASSQDLSGGALVDTQYF.

The rearrangement joins TRBV7-2 to TRBJ1-1; TRBD1 agrees at 7 bases. The CDR3 length is 18 residues. The V segment lost 8 bases and the J segment 1 base; nucleotides outside the gene matches: 19. Germline loops: CDR1 SGHTA, CDR2 FQGNSA. The CDR3 here is CASSHRVTGTATNTEAFF. The CDR3 DNA reads TGTGCCAGCTCCCATCGTGTCACCGGGACAGCCACGAACACTGAAGCTTTCTTT.

This sequence joins TRBV5-1 and TRBJ2-7, with 11 bases fitting TRBD2. The germline CDR1 and CDR2 sequences are SGHRS and YFSETQ. The length of the CDR3 is 19 residues. Trimming at V came to 0 bases and at J to 3 bases, leaving 14 bases not matched to a gene. CDR3 coding DNA: TGCGCCAGCAGCTTGGCCGAGGATCGATCGGGACTAGCGGTCTACGAGCAGTACTTC. This gives the protein CASSLAEDRSGLAVYEQYF.

This chain joins TRBV6-5 and TRBJ1-3; 7 bases map to TRBD1. This CDR3 has 14 residues. V lost 5 bases, J lost 4 bases, and 5 bases stayed unmatched. The germline V gene encodes CDR1 MNHEY and CDR2 SVGAGI. The CDR3 is CASSDRASGNTIYF. The CDR3 region has the DNA TGTGCCAGCAGTGACAGGGCCTCCGGAAACACCATATATTTT.

The gene calls are TRBV4-1 and TRBJ2-7; tentative D call: TRBD1 (6 bases). Germline V CDR1 and CDR2: MGHRA, YSYEKL. CDR3 length equals 17 residues. The V end was cut by 4 bases, the J end by 7 bases, with 26 bases between. CDR3 coding DNA: TGCGCCAGCAGCCCAGAACCAGGGGCTCCCTCTCGAGGGGAGCAGTACTTC. Protein: CASSPEPGAPSRGEQYF.

This sequence joins TRBV2 and TRBJ2-1; possibly TRBD2 for D (7 bases). The CDR3 has 15 amino acids. The germline gives CDR1 SNHLY, CDR2 FYNNEI. Trimming took 1 base from V and 3 from J, leaving 10 bases between them. CDR3 amino acids: CASSEGGGVYNEQFF. CDR3 coding DNA: TGTGCCAGCAGTGAAGGGGGGGGCGTCTACAATGAGCAGTTCTTC.

This clone was seen a handful of times. The V call is TRBV2, the J call TRBJ2-7, with unresolved D. Looked up from germline, CDR1 is SNHLY and CDR2 is FYNNEI. The CDR3 runs to 13 residues. V lost 7 bases and J 0 bases, leaving 10 bases between the germline ends. CDR3 coding DNA: TGTGCCAGCACCCTAGATGACTCCTACGAGCAGTACTTC. This gives the protein CASTLDDSYEQYF. The whole variable domain, remainder taken from reference TRBV2 and TRBJ2-7, is EPEVTQTPSHQVTQMGQEVILRCVPISNHLYFYWYRQILGQKVEFLVSFYNNEISEKSEIFDDQFSVERPDGSNFTLKIRSTKLEDSAMYFCASTLDDSYEQYFGPGTRLTVT.

The chain uses TRBV7-7 and TRBJ2-5, with 10 bases fitting TRBD1. The germline gives CDR1 SSHAT, CDR2 FNYEAQ (reference sequence). CDR3 length: 15 residues. The V gene end was trimmed by 5 bases and the J gene end by 1 base; junction bases not matched to a gene: 4. The CDR3 bases are TGTGCCAGCAGCCCCAGGACAGGGGGCCAAGAGACCCAGTACTTC. It translates to CASSPRTGGQETQYF. The variable domain in full, with the rest retrieved from reference TRBV7-7 and TRBJ2-5, is GAGVSQSPRYKVTKRGQDVTLRCDPISSHATLYWYQQALGQGPEFLTYFNYEAQPDKSGLPSDRFSAERPEGSISTLTIQRTEQRDSAMYRCASSPRTGGQETQYFGPGTRLLVL.

The chain uses TRBV4-2 and TRBJ2-1; 14 nucleotides align to TRBD2. The trim removed 4 bases at V and 1 base at J, leaving 9 bases unmatched. Germline V gene data show CDR1 as LGHNA and CDR2 as YNFKEQ. This CDR3 has 19 amino acids. CDR3 protein: CASSRYGTSGSWSYNEQFF. Here the CDR3 DNA reads TGTGCCAGCAGCCGATACGGGACTAGCGGGAGTTGGTCCTACAATGAGCAGTTCTTC.

The chain carries TRBV5-1 and TRBJ2-5; D perhaps matches TRBD2 (7 bases). CDR1 and CDR2 (germline): SGHRS, YFSETQ. This CDR3 is 15 amino acids long. Trimming left V 4 bases short and J 6 bases short, with 19 bases between. The CDR3 protein is CASSRDGGGQKTQYF. The CDR3 nucleotides read TGCGCCAGCAGCCGGGACGGCGGGGGCCAGAAGACCCAGTACTTC.

This clone was observed a few times. V and J are TRBV10-3 and TRBJ1-2; no reliable D call. V was cut by 9 bases and J by 1 base, with 18 bases left in between. Germline V gene lookup returns CDR1 ENHRY and CDR2 SYGVKD. The CDR3 is 15 amino acids. The DNA for the CDR3 is TGTGCCATAAACCCGGAGGGAAGATTTAACTATGGCTACACCTTC. Translating gives CAINPEGRFNYGYTF.

This clone was counted between two and nine times. V usage is TRBV5-4 and J usage is TRBJ2-5; D might be TRBD2 (6 bases). The CDR3 consists of 15 residues. CDR1 and CDR2 from the germline V gene are SGHNT and YYREEE (reference sequence). Trimming took off 4 bases at V and 5 bases at J, with 18 bases between the two ends. In DNA form, the CDR3 reads TGTGCCAGCAGCACCCCGACTAGAGGGATCGAGACCCAGTACTTC. It specifies CASSTPTRGIETQYF.

The chain couples TRBV13 to TRBJ2-1, with 11 bases identical to TRBD2. V lost 5 bases and J lost 8; bases outside the gene matches: 8. The germline V gene encodes CDR1 PRHDT and CDR2 FYEKMQ (reference sequence). There are 15 residues in the CDR3. The CDR3 region has the DNA TGTGCCAGCAGCCTAACTAGCGGGAGTACCGATGAGCAGTTCTTC. The encoded protein is CASSLTSGSTDEQFF. The full variable domain, with the rest looked up from reference TRBV13 and TRBJ2-1, is AAGVIQSPRHLIKEKRETATLKCYPIPRHDTVYWYQQGPGQDPQFLISFYEKMQSDKGSIPDRFSAQQFSDYHSELNMSSLELGDSALYFCASSLTSGSTDEQFFGPGTRLTVL.

In this sample, this clone turned up a few times. The rearrangement links TRBV6-6 to TRBJ1-5; D not certain. V was trimmed by 6 bases and J by 3 bases, leaving 9 bases between them. Germline CDR1 MNHNY, CDR2 SVGAGI (reference sequence). This CDR3 comprises 13 residues. CDR3 amino acids: CASRPGNNQPQHF. CDR3 in DNA: TGTGCCAGCAGACCGGGGAACAATCAGCCCCAGCATTTT.

The V gene is TRBV6-5, the J gene TRBJ2-7; 7 bases map to TRBD1. Germline V gene lookup returns CDR1 MNHEY and CDR2 SVGAGI. CDR3 size: 16 residues. The ends lost 0 bases at V and 2 bases at J; junction bases unmatched: 7. CDR3 sequence: CASSYSRVTGAYEQYF. The CDR3 region has the DNA TGTGCCAGCAGTTACTCGAGAGTTACAGGGGCCTACGAGCAGTACTTC.

This rearrangement joins TRBV6-4 to TRBJ2-1, with a weak D call TRBD2 (6 bases). The CDR3 is 12 residues long. The germline V gene has CDR1 MRHNA and CDR2 SNTAGT. Between the trimmed V and J ends, which lost 5 bases and 12 bases, there was a span of 14 bases. The CDR3 DNA reads TGTGCCAGCAGTACCCGCGGGGTAGGGCAGTTCTTC. It codes for CASSTRGVGQFF.